This is a list of T cell receptor beta chains from one sample in a study of blood T cell repertoires in COVID-19. The table came from immunoSEQ multiplex PCR; TCRdb's copy has only in-frame clones and leaves some out. The sample yields about 260,000 clones, around nine tenths seen once. The sequenced sample consisted of peripheral blood. The receptors were gathered from a man aged 35 to 55 who had recovered from COVID-19. Each CDR3 is given with its conserved first and last residue. A D gene is named only where the DNA matches it firmly. Rows give clone size only sometimes, using once, few, many, or a class for an expanded clone.

clone_size | j_call | d_call | v_call | cdr3_aa | cdr3_nt
- | TRBJ1-2 | TRBD1 | TRBV6-6 | CASSYVGQGHGYTF | TGTGCCAGCAGTTATGTAGGACAGGGACATGGCTACACCTTC
- | TRBJ2-5 | TRBD2 | TRBV29-1 | CSAASGGSKKTQYF | TGCAGCGCAGCTAGCGGGGGCTCTAAGAAGACCCAGTACTTC
- | TRBJ2-2 | TRBD2 | TRBV12-5 | CASGLVARREGHYSNTGELFF | TGTGCTAGTGGTTTGGTTGCGCGGCGGGAGGGCCATTATTCAAACACCGGGGAGCTGTTTTTT
once | TRBJ1-4 | - | TRBV4-3 | CASSQADSRHDEKLFF | TGCGCCAGCAGCCAAGCGGACAGTAGGCACGATGAAAAACTGTTTTTT
- | TRBJ2-3 | TRBD2 | TRBV10-3 | CAISATSGGAGSTDTQYF | TGTGCCATCAGTGCGACTAGCGGGGGGGCGGGAAGCACAGATACGCAGTATTTT
- | TRBJ1-1 | TRBD1 | TRBV4-3 | CASSQDLGQVAEAFF | TGCGCCAGCAGCCAAGATCTGGGACAGGTCGCTGAAGCTTTCTTT
once | TRBJ2-7 | - | TRBV15 | CATSREAVYEQYF | TGTGCCACCAGCAGAGAGGCGGTCTACGAGCAGTACTTC
few | TRBJ1-2 | - | TRBV4-3 | CASSQDLEYGYTF | TGCGCCAGCAGCCAAGATTTGGAGTATGGCTACACCTTC
- | TRBJ1-4 | TRBD1 | TRBV13 | CASSLSGTGEEKLFF | TGTGCCAGCAGCCTTTCCGGGACAGGGGAAGAAAAACTGTTTTTT
- | TRBJ2-5 | - | TRBV6-5 | CASSYSTGEETQYF | TGTGCCAGCAGTTACTCCACAGGTGAAGAGACCCAGTACTTC
once | TRBJ1-5 | TRBD1 | TRBV20-1 | CSASLRGSRNQPQHF | TGCAGTGCTAGTCTCAGGGGGTCGCGCAATCAGCCCCAGCATTTT
- | TRBJ1-4 | - | TRBV5-5 | CASGRTDNEKLFF | TGTGCCAGCGGCCGGACAGATAATGAAAAACTGTTTTTT
- | TRBJ2-1 | - | TRBV7-9 | CASSASIREQFF | TGTGCCAGCAGCGCGAGTATAAGAGAGCAGTTCTTC
- | TRBJ2-2 | - | TRBV9 | CASSVGGANTGELFF | TGTGCCAGCAGCGTAGGGGGCGCGAACACCGGGGAGCTGTTTTTT
- | TRBJ2-1 | TRBD1 | TRBV11-1 | CASSLMETGMNEQFF | TGTGCCAGCAGCTTAATGGAGACAGGGATGAATGAGCAGTTCTTC
- | TRBJ1-2 | - | TRBV19 | CASRFTGTKNYGYTF | TGTGCCAGTAGGTTCACAGGGACCAAAAACTATGGCTACACCTTC
- | TRBJ2-7 | TRBD1 | TRBV5-8 | CASSSTTGFTYEQYF | TGTGCCAGCAGCTCGACGACAGGGTTTACCTACGAGCAGTACTTC
- | TRBJ2-1 | TRBD2 | TRBV5-1 | CASKSLAGEREQFF | TGCGCCAGCAAATCACTAGCGGGAGAGCGTGAGCAGTTCTTC
- | TRBJ2-4 | TRBD2 | TRBV19 | CASSGLAENIQYF | TGTGCCAGTAGTGGACTAGCGGAGAACATTCAGTACTTC
- | TRBJ2-7 | - | TRBV20-1 | CSASDIYEQYF | TGCAGTGCTAGCGACATCTACGAGCAGTACTTC
- | TRBJ2-7 | - | TRBV11-3 | CASSSSTAMSPYEQYF | TGTGCCAGCAGCTCGAGCACAGCTATGTCGCCGTACGAGCAGTACTTC
- | TRBJ1-2 | TRBD1 | TRBV5-6 | CASSLMGQAPYGYTF | TGTGCCAGCAGCTTGATGGGACAGGCGCCCTATGGCTACACCTTC
- | TRBJ2-1 | TRBD2 | TRBV11-2 | CASSLETSGYNEQFF | TGTGCCAGCAGCTTAGAGACTAGCGGATACAATGAGCAGTTCTTC
- | TRBJ2-2 | - | TRBV11-1 | CASSLRQGWTGELFF | TGTGCCAGCAGCTTGCGGCAAGGATGGACCGGGGAGCTGTTTTTT
- | TRBJ1-6 | TRBD1 | TRBV14 | CASMGRTGGYNSPLHF | TGTGCCAGCATGGGGCGGACAGGGGGCTATAATTCACCCCTCCACTTT
- | TRBJ2-7 | - | TRBV23-1 | CASSHGRAVHEQYF | TGCGCCAGCAGTCATGGCAGGGCGGTCCACGAGCAGTACTTC
- | TRBJ2-7 | TRBD2 | TRBV6-5 | CASSYGGRPAYEQYF | TGTGCCAGCAGTTACGGCGGGAGGCCCGCATACGAGCAGTACTTC
few | TRBJ1-2 | - | TRBV12-3/TRBV12-4 | CASTSGTPYGYTF | TGTGCCAGCACCTCCGGGACACCCTATGGCTACACCTTC